This entry lists 28 T cell receptor beta chains sequenced from one sample in a study of CD8+CD57+ T cells in acquired aplastic anemia. Only patients with CD8+CD57+ cell expansion on flow cytometry were chosen for sequencing. The template for TCR beta VDJ and CDR3 sequence profiling was genomic DNA. Each CDR3 protein is one row after TCRdb ran MiXCR on the reads. This sample has over 150,000 distinct CDR3 sequences; roughly 65% occur once, and the top ten carry about two fifths. Sequencing was carried out using sorted CD4+, CD8+, or CD8+CD57+ T cells (not recorded which) from PBMCs. The receptor source for this set is a human donor with aplastic anemia.

The V call is TRBV5-1, the J call TRBJ2-7; D gene unclear. The CDR3 has 12 residues. V lost 0 bases and J lost 6, with 7 bases in between. Per germline, CDR1 SGHRS and CDR2 YFSETQ. Here the CDR3 reads CASSLGEAEQYF. The CDR3 nucleotides read TGCGCCAGCAGCTTGGGTGAGGCCGAGCAGTACTTC.

This sequence joins TRBV9 and TRBJ2-3; D not certain. CDR1 SGDLS and CDR2 YYNGEE come from the germline V gene. CDR3 length: 11 residues. The V end was cut by 4 bases, the J end by 7 bases, with 7 bases between. Written as DNA, the CDR3 is TGTGCCAGCAGCCAAGTACATACGCAGTATTTT. It is translated as CASSQVHTQYF.

The CDR3 sequence: CASSVALDHNSPLHF. The CDR3 coding sequence is TGTGCCAGCAGCGTAGCTTTGGACCATAATTCACCCCTCCACTTT. The chain carries TRBV9 and TRBJ1-6; D ambiguous. Germline V gene data show CDR1 as SGDLS and CDR2 as YYNGEE. V lost 0 bases to trimming and J lost 5 bases, with 9 bases between them. The CDR3 is 15 residues long. Complete variable domain (other parts from reference TRBV9 and TRBJ1-6): DSGVTQTPKHLITATGQRVTLRCSPRSGDLSVYWYQQSLDQGLQFLIQYYNGEERAKGNILERFSAQQFPDLHSELNLSSLELGDSALYFCASSVALDHNSPLHFGNGTRLTVT.

The chain carries TRBV25-1 and TRBJ1-1; D uncertain. The CDR3 is 13 residues long. V was pared by 6 bases and J by 4 bases, with 12 bases between. Germline V gene lookup returns CDR1 MGHDK and CDR2 SYGVNS. The CDR3 sequence: CASRRTSGTEAFF. In nucleotides, the CDR3 is TGTGCCAGCAGGAGGACCTCGGGCACTGAAGCTTTCTTT.

This chain uses TRBV6-4 with TRBJ1-1; TRBD1 agrees at 9 bases. The V gene end was trimmed by 6 bases and the J gene end by 2 bases; junction bases not matched to a gene: 4. Germline V gene sequence: CDR1 MRHNA, CDR2 SNTAGT. This CDR3 is built from 14 residues. The CDR3 sequence: CASRTGGTNTEAFF. Here the CDR3 DNA reads TGTGCCAGCAGGACAGGGGGGACTAACACTGAAGCTTTCTTT.

The chain's CDR3 is CASRRQLNTEAFF. CDR3 coding DNA: TGTGCCAGCAGAAGACAGTTGAACACTGAAGCTTTCTTT. The genes are TRBV7-2 and TRBJ1-1; maybe TRBD1 (5 bases). Germline CDR1 reads SGHTA; CDR2 reads FQGNSA. This CDR3 region has 13 residues. Trimming pared 6 bases from V and 0 bases from J, leaving 8 bases between.

The chain couples TRBV10-3 to TRBJ2-5; perhaps TRBD1 as D (6 bases). Germline assignment: CDR1 ENHRY and CDR2 SYGVKD. The CDR3 loop spans 13 amino acids. Trimming took 8 bases from V and 5 from J, leaving 15 bases between them. This CDR3 reads CAIGTPAGETQYF. The CDR3, as DNA: TGTGCCATCGGGACACCGGCCGGGGAGACCCAGTACTTC.

V is TRBV19 and J is TRBJ2-1; no clear D gene. The CDR3 contains 16 residues. V lost 1 base, J lost 3 bases, and 13 bases lay in between. Germline V CDR1 and CDR2: LNHDA, SQIVND (reference sequence). Written as DNA, the CDR3 is TGTGCCAGTAGTATAGTATCCGGCGTAAACTACAATGAGCAGTTCTTC. Protein product: CASSIVSGVNYNEQFF.

The rearrangement uses TRBV19 and TRBJ1-6; no clear D gene. Trimming removed 11 bases from V and 8 bases from J, with 13 bases in between. Germline-derived CDR1 and CDR2 are LNHDA and SQIVND (reference sequence). CDR3 length: 12 residues. CDR3 loop: CAPESIHSPLHF. The CDR3 bases are TGTGCCCCAGAGAGCATTCATTCACCCCTCCACTTT.

CDR3 residues: CASSQDRRTEAFF. The CDR3 nucleotides are TGCGCCAGCAGCCAAGATAGGAGGACTGAAGCTTTCTTT. J is TRBJ1-1 and V is TRBV4-1; D ambiguous. V shed 0 bases and J shed 5 bases, with 7 bases lying between them. The germline CDR1 and CDR2 sequences are MGHRA and YSYEKL. The CDR3 sequence is 13 residues long.

V is TRBV19 and J is TRBJ2-3; the match to TRBD2 covers 9 bases. Germline CDR1 LNHDA, CDR2 SQIVND (reference sequence). The CDR3 is 15 residues long. V shed 7 bases, J shed 0 bases, and the junction held 5 bases outside the gene matches. CDR3 nucleotides: TGTGCCAGTACCTCGGGACTAGCTAGCACAGATACGCAGTATTTT. Its translation: CASTSGLASTDTQYF.

V is TRBV25-1 and J is TRBJ1-1; no definite D call. Trimming shortened V by 5 bases and J by 3 bases, and 16 bases separated the two germline ends. CDR3 length equals 15 residues. The germline CDR1 and CDR2 sequences are MGHDK and SYGVNS. CDR3 protein: CASSLGTGWDTEAFF. In DNA, the CDR3 is TGTGCCAGCAGTTTAGGAACGGGTTGGGACACTGAAGCTTTCTTT.

The rearrangement joins TRBV29-1 to TRBJ2-7, with D unresolved. V shed 0 bases and J shed 1 base, with 16 bases lying between them. Germline CDR1 reads SQVTM; CDR2 reads ANQGSEA. This CDR3 comprises 16 residues. CDR3 sequence (DNA): TGCAGCGTTGAAGAGGGCGGACGGGCAAAGTCCTACGAGCAGTACTTC. Translating it yields CSVEEGGRAKSYEQYF.

At least ten counts were recorded for this clonotype. The chain has TRBV3-1 and TRBJ1-1, with D perhaps TRBD1 (5 bases). Germline assignment: CDR1 LGHDT and CDR2 YNNKEL (reference sequence). V was shortened by 3 bases and J by 7 bases, with 9 bases between the two germline ends. The CDR3 has 12 amino acids. The CDR3 nucleotides are TGTGCCAGCAGCCAGTGGGACGGTGAAGCTTTCTTT. Translated: CASSQWDGEAFF.

The rearrangement joins TRBV5-1 to TRBJ1-2; a weak D match, TRBD1 (5 bases). This CDR3 has 15 residues. The V end was cut by 2 bases, the J end by 4 bases, with 15 bases between. Looked up from germline, CDR1 is SGHRS and CDR2 is YFSETQ. The CDR3 nucleotides are TGCGCCAGCAGCTTAGGGACCCCCCGGGGCTATGGCTACACCTTC. Translation gives CASSLGTPRGYGYTF.

This chain connects TRBV7-6 to TRBJ2-5; TRBD1 matches 8 bases. The length of the CDR3 is 13 residues. With 4 bases clipped from V and 4 bases from J, the junction kept 2 bases outside the gene matches. Per germline, CDR1 SGHVS and CDR2 FNYEAQ. In DNA form, the CDR3 reads TGTGCCAGCAGCTCCGGGACAGGAGAGACCCAGTACTTC. It encodes CASSSGTGETQYF.

The chain is built from TRBV20-1 and TRBJ1-5; D gene unclear. Trimming took 5 bases from V and 5 from J, leaving 7 bases between them. This CDR3 region has 11 residues. The germline CDR1 and CDR2 sequences are DFQATT and SNEGSKA (reference sequence). Here the CDR3 reads CSAGKDQPQHF. The CDR3 DNA follows: TGCAGTGCTGGTAAAGATCAGCCCCAGCATTTT.

The chain uses TRBV7-2 and TRBJ1-5; a possible D gene is TRBD1 (5 bases). V was cut by 3 bases and J by 4 bases, with 13 bases left in between. Looked up from germline, CDR1 is SGHTA and CDR2 is FQGNSA. The CDR3 runs 15 residues. DNA of the CDR3: TGTGCCAGCAGCTTGGGGGGGTTTCTTAATCAGCCCCAGCATTTT. Its translation: CASSLGGFLNQPQHF.

The chain uses TRBV7-9 and TRBJ2-1; 14 nucleotides align to TRBD2. This CDR3 is built from 17 residues. The germline V gene has CDR1 SEHNR and CDR2 FQNEAQ (reference sequence). The J segment lost 11 bases and the V segment lost 5 bases, leaving 14 bases of the junction unmatched. CDR3 amino acids: CASSLGTGTSGRNQQFF. As DNA, the CDR3 is TGTGCCAGCAGCCTGGGGACCGGGACTAGCGGGAGAAATCAGCAGTTCTTC.

V is TRBV20-1 and J is TRBJ2-7; D is unresolved. The ends were cut back, 3 bases at V and 5 bases at J, with 11 bases in the middle. CDR3 size: 12 residues. Germline values: CDR1 DFQATT, CDR2 SNEGSKA (reference sequence). CDR3 sequence (DNA): TGCAGTGCTAGTGGTCTAAGGGACGAGCAGTACTTC. Protein sequence: CSASGLRDEQYF.

The chain is built from TRBV10-3 and TRBJ2-1, with a possible D match to TRBD2 (6 bases). V was pared by 6 bases and J by 8 bases, with 11 bases between. In germline, CDR1 is ENHRY, CDR2 SYGVKD. This CDR3 is built from 12 residues. CDR3: CAIRIPGDEQFF. CDR3 nucleotide sequence: TGTGCCATCAGGATTCCGGGGGATGAGCAGTTCTTC.

This clonotype was seen many times. As the CDR3 is not closed by the conserved phenylalanine or tryptophan, this likely results from a read error. The chain is built from TRBV5-1 and TRBJ2-3; 9 positions agree with TRBD1. The V segment lost 3 bases and the J segment 3 bases; nucleotides outside the gene matches: 5. CDR1 is SGHRS and CDR2 is YFSETQ in the germline V gene. This CDR3 comprises 15 residues. CDR3 DNA sequence: TGCGCCAGCAGCTCCCGGGACAGGGTAACAGATACGCAGTATTCT. It is translated as CASSSRDRVTDTQYS.

This chain connects TRBV20-1 to TRBJ2-3; TRBD1 might be the D (6 bases). CDR3 length equals 14 residues. V lost 6 bases and J 7 bases, leaving 20 bases between the germline ends. The germline V gene encodes CDR1 DFQATT and CDR2 SNEGSKA (reference sequence). The chain's CDR3 is CSAKDSQQSHTQYF. The DNA of the CDR3 is TGCAGTGCAAAGGACAGCCAACAAAGCCATACGCAGTATTTT.

This clonotype was counted ten times or more. V usage is TRBV20-1 and J usage is TRBJ2-7, with 9 nucleotides matching TRBD1. The CDR3 sequence is 14 residues long. In germline, CDR1 is DFQATT, CDR2 SNEGSKA (reference sequence). Trimming removed 1 base from V and 6 bases from J; junction bases left unmatched: 7. The CDR3: CSARGDRETSEQYF. The CDR3, as DNA: TGCAGTGCTAGAGGGGACAGGGAGACGAGCGAGCAGTACTTC.

This chain links TRBV29-1 with TRBJ2-7, with TRBD2 matching over 11 bases. V lost 4 bases and J lost 4; bases outside the gene matches: 0. CDR3 size: 12 residues. CDR1 and CDR2 (germline): SQVTM, ANQGSEA. The DNA for the CDR3 is TGCAGCGTTGGGACTAGCGGGTACGAGCAGTACTTC. This encodes CSVGTSGYEQYF.

With regard to this clonotype: The junction shows a germline mismatch at one end, possibly a read error. The chain couples TRBV20-1 to TRBJ2-7; either TRBD1 or TRBD2 may fit D (5 bases each). Germline assignment: CDR1 DFQATT and CDR2 SNEGSKA (reference sequence). The length of the CDR3 is 15 residues. CDR3 protein: CATDSGAEPPWEQYF. The CDR3 region has the DNA TGTGCCACCGATTCCGGGGCAGAGCCTCCGTGGGAGCAGTACTTC.

Turning to this clonotype: One end of the junction fails to match germline, which may point to a read error. The chain combines TRBV9 with TRBJ1-2, with D hard to call. The CDR3 length is 13 residues. Germline V gene sequence: CDR1 SGDLS, CDR2 YYNGEE. The CDR3 nucleotides are TGTGCCGGCAGCGTAAGCACCCGCTGTGGCTACACCTTC. It translates to CAGSVSTRCGYTF.

This clonotype was counted at least ten times. The genes are TRBV6-1 and TRBJ2-5, with D possibly TRBD2 on 5 matching bases. Germline V gives CDR1 MNHNS, CDR2 SASEGT. The CDR3 covers 15 residues. The germline V and J ends were trimmed by 4 bases and 5 bases, with 17 bases remaining between them. The CDR3 sequence is CASSGVASLWETQYF. CDR3 bases: TGTGCCAGCAGTGGGGTCGCTAGCTTATGGGAGACCCAGTACTTC.